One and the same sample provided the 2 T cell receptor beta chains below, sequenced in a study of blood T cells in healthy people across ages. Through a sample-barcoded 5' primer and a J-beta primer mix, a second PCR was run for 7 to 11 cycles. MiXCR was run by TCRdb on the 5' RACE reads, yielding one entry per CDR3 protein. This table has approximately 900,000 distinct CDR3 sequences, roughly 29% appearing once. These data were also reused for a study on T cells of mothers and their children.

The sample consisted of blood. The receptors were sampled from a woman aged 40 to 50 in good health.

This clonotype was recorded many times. The CDR3 sequence is CASSSEPGRETQYF. CDR3 in DNA: TGCGCCAGCAGCTCGGAACCAGGGAGGGAGACCCAGTACTTC. The V gene is TRBV5-1, the J gene TRBJ2-5, with D possibly matching TRBD2 (6 bases). Per germline, CDR1 SGHRS and CDR2 YFSETQ. The CDR3 runs to 14 residues. With 3 bases removed from V and 5 bases from J, the gap between germline ends came to 14 bases.

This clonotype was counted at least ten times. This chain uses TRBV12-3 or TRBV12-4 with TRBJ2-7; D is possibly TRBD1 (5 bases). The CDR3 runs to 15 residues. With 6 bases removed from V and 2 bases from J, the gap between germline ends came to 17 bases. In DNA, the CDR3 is TGTGCCAGCAGCCCCACGCCAGGCAGGGCCTACGAGCAGTACTTC. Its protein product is CASSPTPGRAYEQYF.